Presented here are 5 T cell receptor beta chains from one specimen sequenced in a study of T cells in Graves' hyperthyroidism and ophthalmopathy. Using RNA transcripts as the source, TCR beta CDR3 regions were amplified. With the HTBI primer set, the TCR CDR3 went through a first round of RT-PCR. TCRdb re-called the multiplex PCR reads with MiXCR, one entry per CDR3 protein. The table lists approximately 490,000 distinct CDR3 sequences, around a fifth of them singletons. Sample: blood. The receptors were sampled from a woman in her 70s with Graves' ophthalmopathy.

The DNA for the CDR3 is TGTGCCGGCTCGGGACTACACACTAACTATGGCTACACCTTC. Residues: CAGSGLHTNYGYTF. The V and J genes are TRBV30 and TRBJ1-2; D perhaps matches TRBD1 (5 bases). This CDR3 spans 14 amino acids. Germline V gives CDR1 GTSNPN, CDR2 SVGIG (reference sequence). V was trimmed by 8 bases and J by 0 bases, leaving 16 bases between them. The full variable domain, with the rest looked up from reference TRBV30 and TRBJ1-2, is SQTIHQWPATLVQPVGSPLSLECTVEGTSNPNLYWYRQAAGRGLQLLFYSVGIGQISSEVPQNLSASRPQDRQFILSSKKLLLSDSGFYLCAGSGLHTNYGYTFGSGTRLTVV.

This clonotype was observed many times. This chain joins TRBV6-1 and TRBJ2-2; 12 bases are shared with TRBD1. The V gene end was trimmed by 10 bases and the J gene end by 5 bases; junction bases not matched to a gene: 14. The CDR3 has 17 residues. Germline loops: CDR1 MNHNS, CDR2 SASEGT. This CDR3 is CAIPRDRGPAPTGELFF. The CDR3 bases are TGTGCCATTCCCCGGGACAGGGGGCCAGCACCGACCGGGGAGCTGTTTTTT.

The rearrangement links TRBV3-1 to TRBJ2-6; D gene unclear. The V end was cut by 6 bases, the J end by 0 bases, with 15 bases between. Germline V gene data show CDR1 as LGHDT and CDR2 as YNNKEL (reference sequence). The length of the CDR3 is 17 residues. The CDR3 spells CASRPSYSVSGANVLTF. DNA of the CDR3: TGTGCCAGCAGACCCTCTTATTCGGTCTCTGGGGCCAACGTCCTGACTTTC.

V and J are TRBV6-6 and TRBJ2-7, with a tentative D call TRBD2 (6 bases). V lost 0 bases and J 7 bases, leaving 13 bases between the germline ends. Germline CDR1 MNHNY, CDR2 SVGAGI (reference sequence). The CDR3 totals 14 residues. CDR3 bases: TGTGCCAGCAGTTACTCGGGACTCAAAGGGGAGCAGTACTTC. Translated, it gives CASSYSGLKGEQYF.

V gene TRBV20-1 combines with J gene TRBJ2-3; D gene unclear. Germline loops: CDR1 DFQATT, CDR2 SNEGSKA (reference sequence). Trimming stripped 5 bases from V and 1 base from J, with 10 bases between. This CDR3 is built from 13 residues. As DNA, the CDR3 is TGCAGTGCTTCGGAAGTCGGCACAGATACGCAGTATTTT. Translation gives CSASEVGTDTQYF.